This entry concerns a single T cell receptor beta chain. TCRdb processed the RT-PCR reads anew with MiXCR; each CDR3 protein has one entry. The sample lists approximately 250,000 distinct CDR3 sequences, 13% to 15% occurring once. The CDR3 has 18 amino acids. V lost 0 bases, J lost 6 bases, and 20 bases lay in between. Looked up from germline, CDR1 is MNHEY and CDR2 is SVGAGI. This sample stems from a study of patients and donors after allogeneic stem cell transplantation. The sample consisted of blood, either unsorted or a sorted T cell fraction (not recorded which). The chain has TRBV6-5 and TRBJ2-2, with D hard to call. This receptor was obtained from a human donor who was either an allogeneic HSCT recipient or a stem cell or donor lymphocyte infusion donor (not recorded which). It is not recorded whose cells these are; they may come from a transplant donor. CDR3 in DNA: TGTGCCAGCAGTTACTCGATAAAGGGCCTCGGGTACCCCGGGGAGCTGTTTTTT. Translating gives CASSYSIKGLGYPGELFF.